This record covers a single TCR beta chain. No antigen is known for it. Patients having uncontrolled infection, another autoimmune disease, pregnancy or lactation were not included. Orbital computed tomography and thyroid ultrasound, together with serum TRAb and thyroxine and clinical symptoms, were used for diagnoses. A 10 ml volume of fresh peripheral blood provided the PBMCs. The source of the sample is a study of T cells in Graves' hyperthyroidism and ophthalmopathy. Study observations and caveats: Within blood appeared most thyroid clonotypes that had expanded above 0.001.

The CDR3 regions of TCR beta were amplified from RNA transcripts. TCR CDR3 regions were first amplified by RT-PCR with HTBI primers. TCRdb re-called the multiplex PCR reads with MiXCR, one entry per CDR3 protein. The top ten clones hold approximately 10% of a sample with hundreds of thousands of distinct CDR3 sequences, approximately 40% of them seen once. The clonotype comes from a man aged 18 to 29 with Graves' hyperthyroidism. Specimen: blood.

The DNA for the CDR3 is TGTGCCAGCAGATTCGTCAGGGAAGTCGACGAGCAGTACTTC. Its protein product is CASRFVREVDEQYF. V gene TRBV6-5 combines with J gene TRBJ2-7, with D possibly matching TRBD1 (5 bases). Trimming removed 6 bases from V and 5 bases from J, with 17 bases in between. Per germline, CDR1 MNHEY and CDR2 SVGAGI. The CDR3 loop spans 14 amino acids.